These T cell receptor beta chains were read from a single sample in a study of tissue T cells after allogeneic stem cell transplantation. This table comes from immunoSEQ multiplex PCR, and its TCRdb copy is limited to in-frame clones, with some not included. The sample contains about 1,400 clones, 85% of which appear only once. Material: blood, obtained at autopsy. These receptors were collected from an older male patient with steroid-refractory graft-versus-host disease after an allogeneic stem cell transplant. Some T cells may arise from the graft donor. Each CDR3 is given with its conserved first and last residue. D genes are given only for firm matches. Some rows have no size entry. The others give once, few or many, or a class for an expanded clone.

clone_size: .
j_call: TRBJ1-5
d_call: TRBD1
v_call: TRBV6-4
cdr3_aa: CASQDRGHGGNQPQHF
cdr3_nt: TGTGCCAGCCAAGACAGGGGGCATGGTGGCAATCAGCCCCAGCATTTT

clone_size: few
j_call: TRBJ1-4
d_call: .
v_call: TRBV6-1
cdr3_aa: CASSELGPSEKLFF
cdr3_nt: TGTGCCAGCAGTGAATTAGGTCCGAGTGAAAAACTGTTTTTT

clone_size: .
j_call: TRBJ1-2
d_call: .
v_call: TRBV18
cdr3_aa: CASSPGVPREGDGYTF
cdr3_nt: TGTGCCAGCTCACCGGGTGTGCCGCGTGAAGGGGATGGCTACACCTTC

clone_size: .
j_call: TRBJ1-2
d_call: .
v_call: TRBV23-1
cdr3_aa: CASTGLSGSNGYTF
cdr3_nt: TGCGCCAGCACTGGCTTGTCAGGGTCGAATGGCTACACCTTC

clone_size: .
j_call: TRBJ2-3
d_call: TRBD1
v_call: TRBV11-1
cdr3_aa: CASSSRPGQGVDTQYF
cdr3_nt: TGTGCCAGCAGCTCTAGACCGGGACAGGGGGTAGATACGCAGTATTTT

clone_size: .
j_call: TRBJ1-2
d_call: TRBD1
v_call: TRBV5-6
cdr3_aa: CASSWRDRVFGYTF
cdr3_nt: TGTGCCAGCAGCTGGCGCGACAGGGTGTTTGGCTACACCTTC

clone_size: .
j_call: TRBJ1-1
d_call: .
v_call: TRBV7-9
cdr3_aa: CASSLDTEAFF
cdr3_nt: TGTGCCAGCAGCCTGGACACTGAAGCTTTCTTT

clone_size: .
j_call: TRBJ1-3
d_call: TRBD1
v_call: TRBV28
cdr3_aa: CASSLPGQISGNTIYF
cdr3_nt: TGTGCCAGCAGTTTACCGGGACAGATCTCTGGAAACACCATATATTTT

clone_size: .
j_call: TRBJ1-2
d_call: TRBD1
v_call: TRBV5-4
cdr3_aa: CASSLQGSNYGYTF
cdr3_nt: TGTGCCAGCAGCCTACAGGGGAGTAACTATGGCTACACCTTC

clone_size: .
j_call: TRBJ1-5
d_call: .
v_call: TRBV24-1
cdr3_aa: CATSGAGPNQPQHF
cdr3_nt: TGTGCCACGAGCGGGGCCGGGCCCAATCAGCCCCAGCATTTT

clone_size: .
j_call: TRBJ2-3
d_call: TRBD2
v_call: TRBV6-4
cdr3_aa: CASSRDYTGGTQYF
cdr3_nt: TGTGCCAGCAGTCGGGACTACACAGGTGGTACGCAGTATTTT

clone_size: .
j_call: TRBJ2-5
d_call: TRBD2
v_call: TRBV7-2
cdr3_aa: CASSLGSGGNSETQYF
cdr3_nt: TGTGCCAGCAGCTTAGGTAGCGGGGGGAATTCCGAGACCCAGTACTTC

clone_size: .
j_call: TRBJ1-3
d_call: .
v_call: TRBV19
cdr3_aa: CASSIRGSSGNTIYF
cdr3_nt: TGTGCCAGTAGTATAAGGGGAAGTTCTGGAAACACCATATATTTT

clone_size: once
j_call: TRBJ1-1
d_call: TRBD1
v_call: TRBV7-9
cdr3_aa: CASSWDRKNTEAFF
cdr3_nt: TGTGCCAGCAGCTGGGACAGGAAGAACACTGAAGCTTTCTTT